This T cell receptor beta chain was captured by sequencing in a study of beta chain features in type 1 diabetes. The wider study: Taken together, all samples contributed 107,917,701 examined sorted cells.

Expressed TCRB transcripts were sequenced after all isolated RNA was converted to cDNA. Profiled with immunoSEQ multiplex PCR; TCRdb holds only in-frame clones, not every one. Altogether hundreds of thousands of clones are present, about an eighth being singletons, with the ten largest covering about 0.02%. The CDR3 sequence is 16 residues long. Germline V gives CDR1 ENHRY, CDR2 SYGVKD. Trimming stripped 0 bases from V and 8 bases from J, with 16 bases between. Study-wide findings and caveats: There were fewer insertions and more deletions at the VDJ junctions of type 1 diabetes patients. Shortening of TCRB CDR3s, moderate but significant, appeared in all four CD4+ subsets of Type 1 diabetes patients.

A word on this clone: Its specificity is not known.

Sorting produced populations that all topped 98% purity. The clonotype was recovered from a man younger than 35 with type 1 diabetes. Sequencing used naive CD4+ T cells from blood. The genes are TRBV10-3 and TRBJ1-4, with a possible D match to TRBD1 (5 bases). The CDR3 DNA reads TGTGCCATCAGTGAGTCGATGGGCAGGGTAGGCGAAAAACTGTTTTTT. Translating it yields CAISESMGRVGEKLFF.